These 3 T cell receptor beta chains were sequenced from one sample in a study of vaccination and CD4 T cells after COVID-19 (dated by TCRdb to the early 2020s). This sample's treatment or condition label indicates: roughly 10-day PBMC culture with coronavirus spike peptide pools or control peptides (ViraFEST assay). CD4+ T cells from unexposed donors were collected before the COVID-19 pandemic (2011-2018). These receptors lack a known antigen. The library was obtained by PCR. Sequencing relied on an Illumina iSeq 100. At the Johns Hopkins FTIC core, DNA from the cultured CD4+ T cells underwent TCR sequencing with the Oncomine TCR Beta short-read assay. Through fastp at Q25 and MiXCR, TCRdb rebuilt clones from the public reads, retaining in-frame beta chains. Each entry is one CDR3 protein sequence, shown with its most common DNA and genes. For this sample there are some 8,900 distinct CDR3 sequences; 35% to 50% appear just once. Approximately 10% of the sample goes to the ten largest clones.

Sequencing used CD4+ T cells from blood, cultured in vitro. All receptors come from a human donor in good health.

This clonotype showed up just a few times. The V gene is TRBV20-1, the J gene TRBJ1-5, with a tentative D call TRBD1 (5 bases). This CDR3 contains 14 residues. Trimming took 1 base from V and 2 from J, leaving 9 bases between them. Per the germline V gene, CDR1 is DFQATT and CDR2 is SNEGSKA (reference sequence). The CDR3 reads CSARVGGGNQPQHF. DNA for the CDR3: TGCAGTGCTAGAGTGGGGGGAGGCAATCAGCCCCAGCATTTT.

This chain uses TRBV6-2 or TRBV6-3 with TRBJ2-7; D might be TRBD1 (5 bases). Deletions cut 5 bases from V and 5 bases from J, with 10 bases between. CDR1 is MNHEY, CDR2 SVGEGT, per germline. This CDR3 has 12 residues. The CDR3 DNA sequence: TGTGCCAGCAGTCACAGGAGCGACGAGCAGTACTTC. Protein sequence: CASSHRSDEQYF.

V and J are TRBV7-9 and TRBJ1-2, with TRBD1 as a possible D gene (5 bases). The CDR3 covers 14 residues. CDR1 and CDR2 from the germline V gene are SEHNR and FQNEAQ (reference sequence). V was clipped by 1 base and J by 8 bases, with 14 bases between them. This CDR3 reads CASSLGGIAYGYTF. The CDR3 DNA reads as TGTGCCAGCAGCTTAGGGGGGATTGCCTACGGCTACACCTTC.